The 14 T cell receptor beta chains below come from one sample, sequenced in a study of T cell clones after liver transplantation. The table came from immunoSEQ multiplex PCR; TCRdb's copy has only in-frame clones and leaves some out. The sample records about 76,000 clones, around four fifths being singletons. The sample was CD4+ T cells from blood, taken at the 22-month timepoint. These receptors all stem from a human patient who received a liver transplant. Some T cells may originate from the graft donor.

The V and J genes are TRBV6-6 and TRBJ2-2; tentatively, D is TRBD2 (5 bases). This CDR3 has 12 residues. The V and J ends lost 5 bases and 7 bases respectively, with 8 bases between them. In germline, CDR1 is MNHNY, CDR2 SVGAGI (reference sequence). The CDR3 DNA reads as TGTGCCAGCAGTCCTCGGGACGGGGAGCTGTTTTTT. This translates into CASSPRDGELFF.

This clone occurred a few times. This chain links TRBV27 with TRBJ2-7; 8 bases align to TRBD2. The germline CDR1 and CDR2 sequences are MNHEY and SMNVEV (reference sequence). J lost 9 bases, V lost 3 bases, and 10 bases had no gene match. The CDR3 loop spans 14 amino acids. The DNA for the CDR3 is TGTGCCAGCAGTTTCCGGGGGGGCGAGTCGGGGCAGTACTTC. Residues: CASSFRGGESGQYF.

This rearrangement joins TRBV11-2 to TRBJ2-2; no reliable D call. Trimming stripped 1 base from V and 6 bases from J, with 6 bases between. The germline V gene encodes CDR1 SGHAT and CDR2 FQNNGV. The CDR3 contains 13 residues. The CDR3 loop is CASSLGTPGELFF. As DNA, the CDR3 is TGTGCCAGCAGCTTAGGGACGCCCGGGGAGCTGTTTTTT.

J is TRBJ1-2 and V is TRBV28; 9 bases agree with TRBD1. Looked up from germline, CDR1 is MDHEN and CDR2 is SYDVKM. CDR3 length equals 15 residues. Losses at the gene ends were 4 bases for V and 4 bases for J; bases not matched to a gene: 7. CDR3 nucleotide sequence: TGTGCCAGCAGTTCGGACAGGGGACGCGGCTATGGCTACACCTTC. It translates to CASSSDRGRGYGYTF.

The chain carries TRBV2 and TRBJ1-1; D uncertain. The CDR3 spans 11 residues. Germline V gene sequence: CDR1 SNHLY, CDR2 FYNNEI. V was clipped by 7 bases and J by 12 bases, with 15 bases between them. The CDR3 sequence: CASTFRGRTFF. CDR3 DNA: TGTGCCAGCACCTTCCGGGGTCGGACTTTCTTT.

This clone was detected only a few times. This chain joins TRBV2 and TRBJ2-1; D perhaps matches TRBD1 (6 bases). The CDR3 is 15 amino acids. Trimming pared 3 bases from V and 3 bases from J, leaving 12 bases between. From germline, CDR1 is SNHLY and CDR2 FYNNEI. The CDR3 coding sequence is TGTGCCAGCAGTGAGGACAGAGGCTACTACAATGAGCAGTTCTTC. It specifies CASSEDRGYYNEQFF.

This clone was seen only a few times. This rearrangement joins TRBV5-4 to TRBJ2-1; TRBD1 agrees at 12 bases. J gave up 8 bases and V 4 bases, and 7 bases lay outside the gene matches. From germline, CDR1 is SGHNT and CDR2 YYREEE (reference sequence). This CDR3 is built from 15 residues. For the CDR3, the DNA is TGTGCCAGCAGCCTCGGGACAGGGGGCTATGATGAGCAGTTCTTC. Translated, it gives CASSLGTGGYDEQFF. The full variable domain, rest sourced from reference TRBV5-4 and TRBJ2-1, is ETGVTQSPTHLIKTRGQQVTLRCSSQSGHNTVSWYQQALGQGPQFIFQYYREEENGRGNFPPRFSGLQFPNYSSELNVNALELDDSALYLCASSLGTGGYDEQFFGPGTRLTVL.

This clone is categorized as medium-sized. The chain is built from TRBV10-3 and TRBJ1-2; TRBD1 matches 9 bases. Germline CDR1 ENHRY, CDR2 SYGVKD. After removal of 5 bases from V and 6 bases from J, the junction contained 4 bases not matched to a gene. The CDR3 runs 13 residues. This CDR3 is CAISRDRVNGYTF. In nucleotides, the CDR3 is TGTGCCATCAGTCGGGACAGGGTAAATGGCTACACCTTC.

The CDR3 region has the DNA TGCGCCAGCAGCCAAAACCCAGGATTGGGTGGTGAGCAGTTCTTC. It translates to CASSQNPGLGGEQFF. The genes are TRBV4-1 and TRBJ2-1; no definite D call. Trimming shortened V by 2 bases and J by 9 bases, and 17 bases separated the two germline ends. This CDR3 comprises 15 residues. CDR1 and CDR2 from the germline V gene are MGHRA and YSYEKL.

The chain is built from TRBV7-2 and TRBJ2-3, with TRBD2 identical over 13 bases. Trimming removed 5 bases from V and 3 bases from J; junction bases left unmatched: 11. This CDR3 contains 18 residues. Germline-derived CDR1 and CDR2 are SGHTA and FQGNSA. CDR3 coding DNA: TGTGCCAGCAGCGCCCAAGGACTAGCGGGAGAGGGGACAGATACGCAGTATTTT. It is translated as CASSAQGLAGEGTDTQYF.

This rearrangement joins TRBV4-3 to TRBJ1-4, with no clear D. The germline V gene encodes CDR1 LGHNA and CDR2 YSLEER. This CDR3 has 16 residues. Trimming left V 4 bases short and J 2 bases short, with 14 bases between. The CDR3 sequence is CASSRSLAATNEKLFF. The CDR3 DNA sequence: TGCGCCAGCAGCCGGAGTCTGGCAGCTACTAATGAAAAACTGTTTTTT.

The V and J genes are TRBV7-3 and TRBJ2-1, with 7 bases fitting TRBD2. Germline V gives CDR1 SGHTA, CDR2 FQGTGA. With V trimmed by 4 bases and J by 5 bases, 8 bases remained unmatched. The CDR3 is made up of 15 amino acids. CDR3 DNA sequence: TGTGCCAGCAGCTCCCTAGCGGCCGAGCACAATGAGCAGTTCTTC. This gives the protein CASSSLAAEHNEQFF.

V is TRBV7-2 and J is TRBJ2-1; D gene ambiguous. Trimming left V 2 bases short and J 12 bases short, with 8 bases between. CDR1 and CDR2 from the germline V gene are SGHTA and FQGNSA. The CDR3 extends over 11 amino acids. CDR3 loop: CASSLSGRQFF. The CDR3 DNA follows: TGTGCCAGCAGCTTATCCGGCCGGCAGTTCTTC. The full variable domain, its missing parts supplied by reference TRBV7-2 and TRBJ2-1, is GAGVSQSPSNKVTEKGKDVELRCDPISGHTALYWYRQSLGQGLEFLIYFQGNSAPDKSGLPSDRFSAERTGGSVSTLTIQRTQQEDSAVYLCASSLSGRQFFGPGTRLTVL.

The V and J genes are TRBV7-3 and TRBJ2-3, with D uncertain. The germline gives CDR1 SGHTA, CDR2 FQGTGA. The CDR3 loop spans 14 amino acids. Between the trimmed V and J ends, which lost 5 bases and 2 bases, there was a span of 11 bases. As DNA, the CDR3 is TGTGCCAGCAGCCCACAAGTACTCACAGATACGCAGTATTTT. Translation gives CASSPQVLTDTQYF.